The next 22 T cell receptor beta chains were all read from a single sample in a study of regulatory T cells in long-lasting Graves disease. Both iRepertoire HTBI primers and Arm-PCR of CDR3 regions were used to build the TCR beta libraries. TCRdb called the multiplex PCR reads again in MiXCR, with one record for every CDR3 protein. Of 200,000 to 250,000 distinct CDR3 sequences in the sample, roughly a fifth are singletons; the top ten hold 10% to 15%. Time point noted: newly diagnosed GD, antithyroid drugs for less than 3 months. The TCR library was prepared using RNA isolated from PBMCs. The same specimen was also included in a second study, on T cells in Graves' hyperthyroidism and ophthalmopathy.

This sample comprised peripheral blood mononuclear cells (PBMCs), obtained at new diagnosis, from a patient treated with antithyroid drugs. The receptors shown here come from a young woman with Graves disease.

In its sample, this clonotype was seen many times. The J gene is TRBJ2-2, the V gene TRBV12-3 or TRBV12-4; D call uncertain. The CDR3 loop spans 13 amino acids. V was shortened by 6 bases and J by 3 bases, with 8 bases between the two germline ends. The CDR3 spells CASRGSYTGELFF. In nucleotides, the CDR3 is TGTGCCAGCAGGGGTTCGTACACCGGGGAGCTGTTTTTT.

This clonotype was found many times. The CDR3 nucleotides are TGTGCCAGCAGTTTATCAACTTATCAGCCCCAGCATTTT. Its translation is CASSLSTYQPQHF. The J gene is TRBJ1-5, the V gene TRBV27; D not certain. CDR1 is MNHEY and CDR2 is SMNVEV in the germline V gene (reference sequence). V lost 0 bases to trimming and J lost 5 bases, with 5 bases between them. This CDR3 is 13 amino acids long.

In its sample, this clonotype was seen many times. The chain recombines TRBV7-9 with TRBJ1-1; perhaps TRBD1 as D (6 bases). The CDR3 spans 13 residues. The germline CDR1 and CDR2 sequences are SEHNR and FQNEAQ (reference sequence). Trimming left V 5 bases short and J 2 bases short, with 9 bases between. The CDR3 spells CASSLGQNTEAFF. Written as DNA, the CDR3 is TGTGCCAGCAGCCTGGGACAAAACACTGAAGCTTTCTTT.

This clonotype was counted ten times or more. The V gene is TRBV9, the J gene TRBJ2-2; D may be TRBD2 (7 bases). V lost 4 bases to trimming and J lost 3 bases, with 13 bases between them. CDR1 SGDLS and CDR2 YYNGEE come from the germline V gene. The CDR3 has 15 amino acids. The CDR3 nucleotides are TGTGCCAGCAGCTGGGGGGGCCTGGACACCGGGGAGCTGTTTTTT. It is translated as CASSWGGLDTGELFF.

At least ten counts were recorded for this clonotype. V is TRBV19 and J is TRBJ1-1; D might be TRBD1 (5 bases). Trimming stripped 7 bases from V and 5 bases from J, with 11 bases between. CDR3 length equals 12 residues. Looked up from germline, CDR1 is LNHDA and CDR2 is SQIVND (reference sequence). In DNA form, the CDR3 reads TGTGCCAGTAACGGGGGGGGGACTGAAGCTTTCTTT. It translates to CASNGGGTEAFF.

This clonotype was counted at least ten times. This chain links TRBV7-9 with TRBJ2-5; TRBD1 matches at 8 bases. V lost 4 bases to trimming and J lost 12 bases; unmatched junction nucleotides: 13. From germline, CDR1 is SEHNR and CDR2 FQNEAQ (reference sequence). This CDR3 spans 14 amino acids. CDR3 residues: CASSSPVDRGAEYF. In nucleotides, the CDR3 is TGTGCCAGCAGCTCACCAGTCGACAGGGGCGCAGAGTACTTC. The complete variable domain, with remaining parts taken from reference TRBV7-9 and TRBJ2-5, reads DTGVSQNPRHKITKRGQNVTFRCDPISEHNRLYWYRQTLGQGPEFLTYFQNEAQLEKSRLLSDRFSAERPKGSFSTLEIQRTEQGDSAMYLCASSSPVDRGAEYFGPGTRLLVL.

This clonotype was observed a few times. The chain combines TRBV9 with TRBJ2-5; 7 bases are shared with TRBD1. J lost 3 bases, V lost 4 bases, and 9 bases had no gene match. This CDR3 has 15 amino acids. Germline CDR1 and CDR2: SGDLS and YYNGEE. The CDR3 nucleotides read TGTGCCAGCAGCAGACGACAGGGTGGGGAAGAGACCCAGTACTTC. This gives the protein CASSRRQGGEETQYF.

The V and J genes are TRBV18 and TRBJ1-5, with 9 nucleotides matching TRBD1. CDR3 length equals 19 residues. Germline CDR1 KGHSH, CDR2 LQKENI. The trim removed 4 bases at V and 6 bases at J, leaving 19 bases unmatched. CDR3 nucleotides: TGTGCCAGCTCACTAGAGGGTAGACAGGGGGTTAGCCCCGGTCAGCCCCAGCATTTT. Its translation: CASSLEGRQGVSPGQPQHF.

This clonotype showed up many times. The chain is built from TRBV12-3 or TRBV12-4 and TRBJ2-3, with 7 bases aligning to TRBD2. This CDR3 comprises 16 residues. The trim removed 5 bases at V and 4 bases at J, leaving 12 bases unmatched. The CDR3, as DNA: TGTGCCAGCAGTGCGGGAGACCACCCGTCGGCAGATACGCAGTATTTT. Protein sequence: CASSAGDHPSADTQYF.

The J gene is TRBJ1-1, the V gene TRBV13, with 9 bases identical to TRBD1. Germline CDR1 reads PRHDT; CDR2 reads FYEKMQ (reference sequence). V was clipped by 0 bases and J by 10 bases; unmatched bases: 6. This CDR3 has 14 amino acids. CDR3 sequence: CASSLGWGQGRAFF. CDR3 coding DNA: TGTGCCAGCAGCTTAGGCTGGGGACAGGGTAGAGCTTTCTTT.

This chain uses TRBV15 with TRBJ1-5, with a possible D match to TRBD1 (5 bases). The CDR3 sequence is 16 residues long. The V end lost 1 base, the J end lost 5 bases, and 15 bases lay between the germline ends. Germline CDR1 is LNHNV and CDR2 is YYDKDF (reference sequence). CDR3 protein: CATSRGTRGAYQPQHF. Written as DNA, the CDR3 is TGTGCCACCAGCAGAGGAACTCGCGGGGCCTATCAGCCCCAGCATTTT.

Comments on this clonotype: The junction differs from germline at one of its ends, possibly a read error. The chain has TRBV7-3 and TRBJ2-3; possibly TRBD2 for D (6 bases). This CDR3 is built from 12 residues. Per germline, CDR1 SGHTA and CDR2 FQGTGA. Written as DNA, the CDR3 is TGTGCCAGCAGCTTAACTAGCGGACCCCTTAATTTT. Protein sequence: CASSLTSGPLNF.

This clonotype was detected ten times or more. This sequence joins TRBV28 and TRBJ2-7, with TRBD1 matching over 10 bases. The germline gives CDR1 MDHEN, CDR2 SYDVKM. The CDR3 is made up of 16 amino acids. V lost 5 bases, J lost 2 bases, and 9 bases stayed unmatched. CDR3 protein: CASSAPGTGAPYEQYF. CDR3 DNA sequence: TGTGCCAGCAGTGCTCCCGGGACAGGGGCCCCCTACGAGCAGTACTTC.

DNA for the CDR3: TGTGCCAGCAGTCTCCGGGACCCGGGGGGAACGTATGGCTACACCTTC. Its translation is CASSLRDPGGTYGYTF. This chain uses TRBV27 with TRBJ1-2; D perhaps matches TRBD1 (5 bases). CDR3 size: 16 residues. The germline V and J ends were trimmed by 5 bases and 5 bases, with 21 bases remaining between them. In germline, CDR1 is MNHEY, CDR2 SMNVEV (reference sequence).

The table lists this clonotype with many counts. The chain has TRBV11-2 and TRBJ1-1; 7 nucleotides match TRBD1. This CDR3 is built from 16 residues. V lost 5 bases, J lost 1 base, and 10 bases stayed unmatched. Germline loops: CDR1 SGHAT, CDR2 FQNNGV. In nucleotides, the CDR3 is TGTGCCAGCAGCCTCTCCCAGGGGGTGCGGAACACTGAAGCTTTCTTT. Translated, it gives CASSLSQGVRNTEAFF.

This clonotype was counted many times. The gene calls are TRBV28 and TRBJ1-2, with TRBD1 as a possible D gene (5 bases). The CDR3 length is 15 residues. The germline V gene has CDR1 MDHEN and CDR2 SYDVKM. Trimming removed 3 bases at V and 1 base at J, with 12 bases between. The CDR3 DNA sequence: TGTGCCAGCAGTTTTCAGGGAGGGATTAACTATGGCTACACCTTC. It yields the protein CASSFQGGINYGYTF.

This chain joins TRBV20-1 and TRBJ2-7; unclear D gene. The ends were cut back, 0 bases at V and 4 bases at J, with 16 bases in the middle. The germline V gene has CDR1 DFQATT and CDR2 SNEGSKA (reference sequence). The CDR3 sequence is 15 residues long. Here the CDR3 reads CSARDLGSGLYEQYF. For the CDR3, the DNA is TGCAGTGCTAGAGATCTTGGGTCGGGCCTGTACGAGCAGTACTTC.

This clonotype was counted at least ten times. This chain connects TRBV3-1 to TRBJ1-1; D not certain. The CDR3 runs 16 residues. Deletions cut 0 bases from V and 2 bases from J, with 13 bases between. Germline V CDR1 and CDR2: LGHDT, YNNKEL (reference sequence). CDR3 region: CASSQDRWDFNTEAFF. The DNA of the CDR3 is TGTGCCAGCAGCCAAGACCGTTGGGATTTCAACACTGAAGCTTTCTTT. Together with reference TRBV3-1 and TRBJ1-1, the CDR3 gives the full variable domain: DTAVSQTPKYLVTQMGNDKSIKCEQNLGHDTMYWYKQDSKKFLKIMFSYNNKELIINETVPNRFSPKSPDKAHLNLHINSLELGDSAVYFCASSQDRWDFNTEAFFGQGTRLTVV.

The chain's CDR3 is CATSTENTGELFF. The CDR3 coding sequence is TGTGCTACCAGCACAGAAAACACCGGGGAGCTGTTTTTT. This chain joins TRBV7-7 and TRBJ2-2; no clear D gene. Germline assignment: CDR1 SSHAT and CDR2 FNYEAQ (reference sequence). This CDR3 region has 13 residues.

This clonotype appeared once. One end of the junction does not line up with germline, which may come from a read error. CDR3 DNA: TGTGTCAGCAACCCGGTGGGGGGGGGGGCAAGTGAAGCTTTCTTT. Translating it yields CVSNPVGGGASEAFF. V usage is TRBV5-6 and J usage is TRBJ1-1, with TRBD1 as a possible D gene (6 bases). Per the germline V gene, CDR1 is SGHDT and CDR2 is YYEEEE. This CDR3 is 15 amino acids long.

The chain is built from TRBV9 and TRBJ1-6; D possibly corresponds to TRBD1 (6 bases). In germline, CDR1 is SGDLS, CDR2 YYNGEE. Trimming shortened V by 2 bases and J by 8 bases, and 11 bases separated the two germline ends. The CDR3 has 14 amino acids. CDR3: CASSVGHRDSPLHF. CDR3 DNA sequence: TGTGCCAGCAGCGTGGGACACCGGGATTCACCCCTCCACTTT.

This clonotype was picked up many times. This sequence joins TRBV11-2 and TRBJ2-1; 9 positions agree with TRBD2. Germline CDR1 reads SGHAT; CDR2 reads FQNNGV. V lost 2 bases and J lost 4; bases outside the gene matches: 15. CDR3 size: 19 residues. CDR3 nucleotide sequence: TGTGCCAGCAGCTTATATCCGGCGACTAGCGGAAGGACGTACAATGAGCAGTTCTTC. Translation gives CASSLYPATSGRTYNEQFF.